The 10 T cell receptor beta chains reported below all come from one sample, sequenced in a study of T cells and copy number aberrations in small-cell lung cancer. Here immunoSEQ multiplex PCR was the method, and the copy in TCRdb shows in-frame clones only, minus some. The sample shows under 7,000 clones, about 72% of them seen only once. The sequencing sample was made of tumor tissue. These receptors all stem from a man aged 50-59 years with small cell lung cancer.

This chain links TRBV5-1 with TRBJ2-3, with D tentatively TRBD1 or TRBD2 (6 bases each). V lost 4 bases and J 6 bases, leaving 12 bases between the germline ends. Germline V CDR1 and CDR2: SGHRS, YFSETQ. The CDR3 contains 13 residues. This chain's CDR3 is CASSPSGADTQYF. In nucleotides, the CDR3 is TGCGCCAGCAGCCCATCGGGGGCCGATACGCAGTATTTT.

By share of the sample, this clone is large. The chain has TRBV27 and TRBJ2-1, with 8 nucleotides matching TRBD2. The CDR3 loop spans 14 amino acids. J was trimmed by 7 bases and V by 5 bases; bases with no gene match: 7. Per germline, CDR1 MNHEY and CDR2 SMNVEV (reference sequence). This CDR3 reads CASSPRTSRNEQFF. Here the CDR3 DNA reads TGTGCCAGCAGTCCTCGGACTAGCAGGAATGAGCAGTTCTTC.

This clone was recorded only once. V gene TRBV14 combines with J gene TRBJ2-7, with TRBD2 as a possible D gene (6 bases). Germline CDR1 is SGHDN and CDR2 is FVKESK. The CDR3 extends over 15 amino acids. V was pared by 0 bases and J by 0 bases, with 9 bases between. In DNA form, the CDR3 reads TGTGCCAGCAGCCAAGAGGGACTCCCCTCCTACGAGCAGTACTTC. Its protein product is CASSQEGLPSYEQYF. Looking up the rest from reference TRBV14 and TRBJ2-7 gives the full variable domain: EAGVTQFPSHSVIEKGQTVTLRCDPISGHDNLYWYRRVMGKEIKFLLHFVKESKQDESGMPNNRFLAERTGGTYSTLKVQPAELEDSGVYFCASSQEGLPSYEQYFGPGTRLTVT.

This chain uses TRBV14 with TRBJ2-3; D is undetermined. The CDR3 has 17 amino acids. The germline CDR1 and CDR2 sequences are SGHDN and FVKESK. The V and J ends lost 4 bases and 0 bases respectively, with 17 bases between them. This CDR3 reads CASSPNTAMTSTDTQYF. Written as DNA, the CDR3 is TGTGCCAGCAGCCCCAACACCGCCATGACAAGCACAGATACGCAGTATTTT.

This chain links TRBV7-9 with TRBJ2-1; D uncertain. V lost 5 bases, J lost 0 bases, and 11 bases lay in between. Germline V gene sequence: CDR1 SEHNR, CDR2 FQNEAQ (reference sequence). The CDR3 runs 15 residues. The CDR3 DNA reads as TGTGCCAGCAGCGTAACTAAGGCCTCCTACAATGAGCAGTTCTTC. Translated, it gives CASSVTKASYNEQFF.

CDR3 sequence reads: CAISEVGGNTGELFF. The CDR3 DNA sequence: TGTGCCATCAGTGAGGTGGGAGGGAACACCGGGGAGCTGTTTTTT. The chain couples TRBV10-3 to TRBJ2-2; the D gene is possibly TRBD2 (6 bases). V lost 2 bases and J 1 base, leaving 8 bases between the germline ends. CDR1 is ENHRY and CDR2 is SYGVKD in the germline V gene. This CDR3 is built from 15 residues.

A remark on this clone: This may be a read error, as it is one base from a much larger clone. The same CDR3 can be traced to other DNA sequences in this sample. V and J are TRBV11-2 and TRBJ2-7; 12 bases agree with TRBD2. The CDR3 runs 18 residues. Germline CDR1 and CDR2: SGHAT and FQNNGV. CDR3 sequence: CASSSTSGSAPISYEQYF. CDR3 coding DNA: TGTGCCAGTAGCTCGACTAGCGGGAGCGCCCCGATTTCCTACGAGCAGTACTTC. Combining the CDR3 with reference TRBV11-2 and TRBJ2-7 gives the whole variable domain EAGVAQSPRYKIIEKRQSVAFWCNPISGHATLYWYQQILGQGPKLLIQFQNNGVVDDSQLPKDRFSAERLKGVDSTLKIQPAKLEDSAVYLCASSSTSGSAPISYEQYFGPGTRLTVT.

The chain uses TRBV6-5 and TRBJ2-7; TRBD1 matches at 8 bases. Germline lookup yields CDR1 MNHEY and CDR2 SVGAGI. The J segment lost 6 bases and the V segment lost 4 bases, leaving 5 bases of the junction unmatched. CDR3 length: 13 residues. The CDR3 nucleotides are TGTGCCAGCAGTTTCAGGGGGCGTTGCGAGCAGTACTTC. Protein sequence: CASSFRGRCEQYF.

The chain employs TRBV7-2 and TRBJ2-7, with 15 bases that match TRBD2. V shed 3 bases and J 5 bases; nucleotides not matched to a gene: 11. Germline V CDR1 and CDR2: SGHTA, FQGNSA. This CDR3 has 18 amino acids. The CDR3 spells CASSFGLAGGPIVNEQYF. The CDR3 DNA is TGTGCCAGCAGCTTCGGACTAGCGGGAGGGCCGATAGTTAACGAGCAGTACTTC.

V and J are TRBV5-1 and TRBJ2-1; 10 nucleotides match TRBD2. The CDR3 covers 14 residues. Germline CDR1 SGHRS, CDR2 YFSETQ. The V segment lost 7 bases and the J segment 4 bases; nucleotides outside the gene matches: 5. The CDR3 is CASRVAGGYNEQFF. CDR3 sequence (DNA): TGCGCCAGCCGCGTAGCGGGGGGTTACAATGAGCAGTTCTTC. Complete variable domain (other parts from reference TRBV5-1 and TRBJ2-1): KAGVTQTPRYLIKTRGQQVTLSCSPISGHRSVSWYQQTPGQGLQFLFEYFSETQRNKGNFPGRFSGRQFSNSRSEMNVSTLELGDSALYLCASRVAGGYNEQFFGPGTRLTVL.